These T cell receptor beta chains were read from a single sample in a study of CD8 T cells in ankylosing spondylitis. TCRdb redid the calling of the 5' RACE reads with MiXCR, one entry per CDR3 protein. The table has 250,000 to 400,000 distinct CDR3 sequences, roughly 12% seen once; the top ten hold about a tenth. Sample: blood, either unsorted or a sorted T cell fraction (not recorded which). These receptors were obtained from a female donor with ankylosing spondylitis or in good health (not recorded which). Each CDR3 is given with its conserved first and last residue. The D gene is left open where the match is weak. Rows give clone size only sometimes, using once, few, many, or a class for an expanded clone.

abundance: many
d_gene: NA
len: 12
v_gene: TRBV29-1
j_gene: TRBJ2-7
CDR3aa: CSAGAETYEQYF
CDR3nt: TGCAGCGCTGGGGCGGAGACCTACGAGCAGTACTTC

abundance: few
d_gene: TRBD1
len: 17
v_gene: TRBV5-1
j_gene: TRBJ2-2
CDR3aa: CASSSFPGQGISGELFF
CDR3nt: TGCGCCAGCAGCTCCTTTCCGGGACAGGGGATCTCCGGGGAGCTGTTTTTT

abundance: many
d_gene: NA
len: 12
v_gene: TRBV7-6
j_gene: TRBJ2-1
CDR3aa: CASSLKFGEQFF
CDR3nt: TGTGCCAGCAGCTTAAAGTTCGGTGAGCAGTTCTTC

abundance: many
d_gene: NA
len: 12
v_gene: TRBV6-5
j_gene: TRBJ1-1
CDR3aa: CASSFSSGEAFF
CDR3nt: TGTGCCAGCAGTTTTTCCTCAGGGGAAGCTTTCTTT

abundance: few
d_gene: TRBD2
len: 15
v_gene: TRBV5-1
j_gene: TRBJ2-1
CDR3aa: CASSWTSGSRDEQFF
CDR3nt: TGCGCCAGCAGCTGGACTAGCGGGAGTCGGGATGAGCAGTTCTTC

abundance: many
d_gene: NA
len: 13
v_gene: TRBV20-1
j_gene: TRBJ2-7
CDR3aa: CSARDPPPYEQYF
CDR3nt: TGCAGTGCTAGAGACCCCCCCCCTTACGAGCAGTACTTC

abundance: few
d_gene: NA
len: 16
v_gene: TRBV5-1
j_gene: TRBJ1-3
CDR3aa: CASSPDGQFAGNTIYF
CDR3nt: TGCGCCAGCAGCCCCGATGGACAGTTTGCCGGAAACACCATATATTTT

abundance: many
d_gene: NA
len: 14
v_gene: TRBV5-1
j_gene: TRBJ2-1
CDR3aa: CASSPGVSYNEQFF
CDR3nt: TGCGCCAGCAGTCCGGGGGTCTCCTACAATGAGCAGTTCTTC

abundance: few
d_gene: TRBD1
len: 14
v_gene: TRBV5-1
j_gene: TRBJ1-3
CDR3aa: CASSRTGGGDTIYF
CDR3nt: TGCGCCAGCAGCCGGACAGGGGGAGGAGACACCATATATTTT

abundance: many
d_gene: NA
len: 16
v_gene: TRBV14
j_gene: TRBJ2-1
CDR3aa: CASSQAGDSAYNEQFF
CDR3nt: TGTGCCAGCAGCCAAGCCGGGGATTCCGCCTACAATGAGCAGTTCTTC

abundance: many
d_gene: TRBD1
len: 14
v_gene: TRBV6-1
j_gene: TRBJ2-1
CDR3aa: CASSPGQGHNEQFF
CDR3nt: TGTGCCAGCAGCCCGGGACAGGGGCACAATGAGCAGTTCTTC

abundance: many
d_gene: NA
len: 11
v_gene: TRBV10-3
j_gene: TRBJ2-5
CDR3aa: CAIRNQETQYF
CDR3nt: TGTGCCATCAGGAACCAAGAGACCCAGTACTTC

abundance: many
d_gene: TRBD1
len: 15
v_gene: TRBV19
j_gene: TRBJ2-2
CDR3aa: CASRRDRMNTGELFF
CDR3nt: TGTGCCAGTAGGAGGGACAGAATGAACACCGGGGAGCTGTTTTTT

abundance: many
d_gene: NA
len: 14
v_gene: TRBV27
j_gene: TRBJ2-1
CDR3aa: CASSLSYSYNEQFF
CDR3nt: TGTGCCAGCAGTTTAAGTTACTCCTACAATGAGCAGTTCTTC

abundance: NA
d_gene: NA
len: 16
v_gene: TRBV12-3/TRBV12-4
j_gene: TRBJ2-6
CDR3aa: CASNKPGVFRANVLTF
CDR3nt: TGTGCCAGCAACAAACCGGGTGTGTTCCGGGCCAACGTCCTGACTTTC